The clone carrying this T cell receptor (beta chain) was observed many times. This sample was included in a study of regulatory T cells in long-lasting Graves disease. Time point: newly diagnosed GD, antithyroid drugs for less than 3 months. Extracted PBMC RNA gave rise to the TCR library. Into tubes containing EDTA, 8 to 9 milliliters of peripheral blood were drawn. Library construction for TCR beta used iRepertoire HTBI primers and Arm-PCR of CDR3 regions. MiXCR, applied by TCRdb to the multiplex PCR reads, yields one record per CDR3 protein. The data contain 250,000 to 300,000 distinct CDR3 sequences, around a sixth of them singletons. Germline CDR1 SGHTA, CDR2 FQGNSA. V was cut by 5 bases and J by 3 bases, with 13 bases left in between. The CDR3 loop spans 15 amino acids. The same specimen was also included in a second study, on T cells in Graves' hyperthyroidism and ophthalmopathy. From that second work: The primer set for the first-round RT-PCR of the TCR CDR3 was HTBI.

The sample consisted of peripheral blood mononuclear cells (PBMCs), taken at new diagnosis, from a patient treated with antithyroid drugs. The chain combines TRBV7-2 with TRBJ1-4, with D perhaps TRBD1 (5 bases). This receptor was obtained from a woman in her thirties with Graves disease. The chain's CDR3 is CASSPEGTSNEKLFF. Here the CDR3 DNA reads TGTGCCAGCAGCCCCGAGGGGACCTCTAATGAAAAACTGTTTTTT.